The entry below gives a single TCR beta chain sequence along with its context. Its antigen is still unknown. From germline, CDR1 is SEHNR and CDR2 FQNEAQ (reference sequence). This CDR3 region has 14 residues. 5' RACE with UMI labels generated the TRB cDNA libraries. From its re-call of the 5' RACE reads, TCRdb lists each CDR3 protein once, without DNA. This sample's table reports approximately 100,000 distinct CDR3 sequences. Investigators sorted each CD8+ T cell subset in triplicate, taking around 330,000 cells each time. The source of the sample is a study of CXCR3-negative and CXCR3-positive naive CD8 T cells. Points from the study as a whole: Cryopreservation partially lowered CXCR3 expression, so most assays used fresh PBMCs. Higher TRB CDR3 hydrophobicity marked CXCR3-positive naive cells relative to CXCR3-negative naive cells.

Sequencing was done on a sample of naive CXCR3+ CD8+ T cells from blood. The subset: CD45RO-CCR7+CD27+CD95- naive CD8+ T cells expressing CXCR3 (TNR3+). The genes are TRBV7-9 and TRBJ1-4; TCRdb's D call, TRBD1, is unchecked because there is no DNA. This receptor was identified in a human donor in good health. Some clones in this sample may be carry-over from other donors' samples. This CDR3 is CASSSRDRVEKLFF.